These 17 T cell receptor beta chains were all obtained from the same sample, sequenced in a study of PD-1 blockade in mismatch repair-deficient tumors. Produced via immunoSEQ multiplex PCR; TCRdb's table is partial and in-frame only. The repertoire holds around 33,000 clones, around 80% seen once, with more than 3% in the top ten. The sequencing used PBMCs, collected roughly 6 weeks after starting pembrolizumab. All receptors derive from an adult with mismatch repair-deficient cancer.

The chain combines TRBV15 with TRBJ2-7; 9 positions match TRBD2. Looked up from germline, CDR1 is LNHNV and CDR2 is YYDKDF (reference sequence). CDR3 length: 14 residues. Trimming cost V 9 bases and J 2 bases; bases outside gene matches: 8. CDR3 in amino acids: CATAGGGSTYEQYF. The CDR3 DNA reads as TGTGCCACAGCGGGGGGCGGGTCCACCTACGAGCAGTACTTC.

The chain is built from TRBV7-6 and TRBJ2-2; a weak D match, TRBD1 (6 bases). Trimming removed 0 bases at V and 3 bases at J, with 11 bases between. The CDR3 sequence is 16 residues long. The germline V gene encodes CDR1 SGHVS and CDR2 FNYEAQ. The CDR3 nucleotides read TGTGCCAGCAGCTTAGCGCAAGGGGGAGACACCGGGGAGCTGTTTTTT. Translation gives CASSLAQGGDTGELFF.

The gene calls are TRBV7-6 and TRBJ2-3, with 10 positions matching TRBD2. The CDR3 is 16 amino acids. Germline V CDR1 and CDR2: SGHVS, FNYEAQ. The V segment lost 5 bases and the J segment 2 bases; nucleotides outside the gene matches: 7. The CDR3 protein is CASSPQAGGFTDTQYF. CDR3 DNA: TGTGCCAGCAGCCCCCAAGCGGGAGGGTTCACAGATACGCAGTATTTT.

The chain employs TRBV9 and TRBJ2-5; D may be TRBD2 (6 bases). Germline values: CDR1 SGDLS, CDR2 YYNGEE. V was clipped by 0 bases and J by 0 bases, with 6 bases between them. The CDR3 totals 14 residues. The CDR3 region has the DNA TGTGCCAGCAGCGTAGGGGGGGACCAAGAGACCCAGTACTTC. Translated, it gives CASSVGGDQETQYF.

This clone was observed a single time. The chain links TRBV28 to TRBJ2-2; a weak D match, TRBD2 (5 bases). The V gene lost 3 bases and the J gene lost 4 bases, with 6 bases spanning the gap. Germline V gene lookup returns CDR1 MDHEN and CDR2 SYDVKM. The CDR3 spans 13 residues. The CDR3 is CASSFGVTGELFF. CDR3 DNA sequence: TGTGCCAGCAGTTTCGGGGTCACCGGGGAGCTGTTTTTT.

This chain connects TRBV7-9 to TRBJ1-2; weak D call: TRBD1 (5 bases). Germline loops: CDR1 SEHNR, CDR2 FQNEAQ (reference sequence). The V gene lost 5 bases and the J gene lost 2 bases, with 15 bases spanning the gap. This CDR3 region has 15 residues. The CDR3 spells CASSQARGINYGYTF. The CDR3 nucleotides are TGTGCCAGCAGCCAAGCCCGGGGGATCAACTATGGCTACACCTTC. Full variable domain (outside the CDR3, taken from reference TRBV7-9 and TRBJ1-2): DTGVSQNPRHKITKRGQNVTFRCDPISEHNRLYWYRQTLGQGPEFLTYFQNEAQLEKSRLLSDRFSAERPKGSFSTLEIQRTEQGDSAMYLCASSQARGINYGYTFGSGTRLTVV.

The CDR3: CASSPGLFYEQYF. The CDR3 DNA follows: TGTGCCAGCAGCCCCGGTTTATTCTACGAGCAGTACTTC. The rearrangement uses TRBV5-5 and TRBJ2-7; D unclear. Between the trimmed V and J ends, which lost 4 bases and 3 bases, there was a span of 11 bases. CDR1 is SGHKS, CDR2 YYEKEE, per germline (reference sequence). The CDR3 loop spans 13 amino acids.

This clone turned up a few times. The same CDR3 can be traced to other DNA sequences in this sample. V and J are TRBV5-1 and TRBJ2-2, with D maybe TRBD1 (6 bases). Per germline, CDR1 SGHRS and CDR2 YFSETQ. The ends were cut back, 3 bases at V and 6 bases at J, with 9 bases in the middle. The CDR3 sequence is 13 residues long. The DNA of the CDR3 is TGCGCCAGCAGCTCACAGGGCGCCGGGGAGCTGTTTTTT. Its protein product is CASSSQGAGELFF.

The V and J genes are TRBV7-9 and TRBJ2-2, with TRBD2 matching 11 bases. CDR3 length: 15 amino acids. From germline, CDR1 is SEHNR and CDR2 FQNEAQ (reference sequence). With 3 bases clipped from V and 9 bases from J, the junction kept 6 bases outside the gene matches. This CDR3 reads CASSFPTSGKRELFF. CDR3 DNA: TGTGCCAGCAGCTTTCCGACTAGCGGGAAACGGGAGCTGTTTTTT.

This clone was seen a handful of times. The V call is TRBV15, the J call TRBJ2-1, with 7 bases lining up with TRBD2. Trimming took 2 bases from V and 6 from J; bases not matched to a gene: 16. The CDR3 sequence is 18 residues long. Germline assignment: CDR1 LNHNV and CDR2 YYDKDF (reference sequence). The chain's CDR3 is CATSRLGVWVAGLNEQFF. The CDR3 DNA reads as TGTGCCACCAGCAGACTGGGGGTGTGGGTAGCGGGTCTCAATGAGCAGTTCTTC.

This chain uses TRBV27 with TRBJ2-3; no definite D call. The CDR3 has 11 residues. Trimming removed 4 bases from V and 8 bases from J, with 7 bases in between. CDR1 is MNHEY and CDR2 is SMNVEV in the germline V gene (reference sequence). The CDR3 reads CASSSPSTQYF. For the CDR3, the DNA is TGTGCCAGCAGTTCTCCCTCTACGCAGTATTTT.

The chain's CDR3 is CASSLRTGVLDTQYF. The CDR3 DNA reads as TGCGCCAGCAGCTTGAGGACAGGGGTCCTGGATACGCAGTATTTT. The V gene is TRBV5-1, the J gene TRBJ2-3; 9 bases match TRBD1. Per the germline V gene, CDR1 is SGHRS and CDR2 is YFSETQ. The junction had 6 bases not matched to a gene; V was cut back by 1 base and J by 6 bases. CDR3 length: 15 amino acids. Filled out from reference TRBV5-1 and TRBJ2-3, the complete variable domain reads KAGVTQTPRYLIKTRGQQVTLSCSPISGHRSVSWYQQTPGQGLQFLFEYFSETQRNKGNFPGRFSGRQFSNSRSEMNVSTLELGDSALYLCASSLRTGVLDTQYFGPGTRLTVL.

The chain employs TRBV7-2 and TRBJ2-5; 9 positions agree with TRBD1. Germline V gives CDR1 SGHTA, CDR2 FQGNSA. V trimming: 8 bases; J trimming: 4 bases; junction bases outside the gene matches: 5. The CDR3 sequence is 13 residues long. The CDR3 bases are TGTGCCAGCTCTTTGACAGGGGGAGAGACCCAGTACTTC. This codes for CASSLTGGETQYF. Full variable domain (missing parts from reference TRBV7-2 and TRBJ2-5): GAGVSQSPSNKVTEKGKDVELRCDPISGHTALYWYRQSLGQGLEFLIYFQGNSAPDKSGLPSDRFSAERTGGSVSTLTIQRTQQEDSAVYLCASSLTGGETQYFGPGTRLLVL.

This rearrangement joins TRBV5-1 to TRBJ1-4; 8 nucleotides line up with TRBD1. The CDR3 covers 15 residues. Trimming at V came to 4 bases and at J to 7 bases, leaving 9 bases not matched to a gene. Per germline, CDR1 SGHRS and CDR2 YFSETQ. DNA of the CDR3: TGCGCCAGCAGCCTCTCCAGGGGGCAAGGTGAAAAACTGTTTTTT. It specifies CASSLSRGQGEKLFF.

The chain carries TRBV9 and TRBJ2-2; 8 bases fit TRBD1. The CDR3 runs to 15 residues. Per germline, CDR1 SGDLS and CDR2 YYNGEE. V was pared by 3 bases and J by 4 bases, with 5 bases of the junction left unmatched. This chain's CDR3 is CASSADRVSTGELFF. CDR3 nucleotide sequence: TGTGCCAGCAGCGCGGACAGGGTTTCCACCGGGGAGCTGTTTTTT.

The chain combines TRBV15 with TRBJ1-2; TRBD1 agrees at 9 bases. Germline V gives CDR1 LNHNV, CDR2 YYDKDF (reference sequence). The CDR3 is made up of 13 amino acids. V gave up 6 bases and J gave up 5 bases; unmatched junction bases: 4. The DNA for the CDR3 is TGTGCCACCAGAGGACAGGGGAATTATGGCTACACCTTC. Protein product: CATRGQGNYGYTF. The full variable domain, in which reference TRBV15 and TRBJ1-2 provide the parts outside the CDR3, is DAMVIQNPRYQVTQFGKPVTLSCSQTLNHNVMYWYQQKSSQAPKLLFHYYDKDFNNEADTPDNFQSRRPNTSFCFLDIRSPGLGDTAMYLCATRGQGNYGYTFGSGTRLTVV.

This rearrangement joins TRBV25-1 to TRBJ1-1; tentatively, D is TRBD1 (5 bases). Germline V gives CDR1 MGHDK, CDR2 SYGVNS. The CDR3 loop spans 15 amino acids. V was cut by 0 bases and J by 7 bases, with 15 bases left in between. CDR3 protein: CASSEYSGRVGEAFF. The CDR3 nucleotides read TGTGCCAGCAGTGAATATTCAGGCAGGGTAGGTGAAGCTTTCTTT.